A single sample gave rise to the 24 T cell receptor beta chains below, sequenced in a study of CD8 T cells in ankylosing spondylitis. MiXCR, run by TCRdb on the 5' RACE reads, gives a single entry per CDR3 protein. There are 200,000 to 250,000 distinct CDR3 sequences in the sample; more than 9% occur only once, and less than 3% lies in the top ten. Specimen: blood, either unsorted or a sorted T cell fraction (not recorded which). The receptors here all came from a male donor with ankylosing spondylitis or in good health (not recorded which).

This clonotype was counted ten times or more. The rearrangement uses TRBV18 and TRBJ1-1; D gene unclear. V gave up 8 bases and J gave up 0 bases, with 13 bases separating them. The germline CDR1 and CDR2 sequences are KGHSH and LQKENI. This CDR3 spans 14 amino acids. CDR3 amino acids: CASSPGRLNTEAFF. CDR3 coding DNA: TGTGCCAGCAGTCCTGGACGGTTGAACACTGAAGCTTTCTTT.

This clonotype was counted ten times or more. In DNA, the CDR3 is TGTGCCAGCAGTTGGGGGAGCCGTCCCAATGAGCAGTTCTTC. Translating gives CASSWGSRPNEQFF. V is TRBV6-5 and J is TRBJ2-1; possibly TRBD1 or TRBD2 for D (5 bases each). V was clipped by 4 bases and J by 6 bases, with 13 bases between them. CDR3 length equals 14 residues. Looked up from germline, CDR1 is MNHEY and CDR2 is SVGAGI.

This clonotype was counted at least ten times. The V call is TRBV5-1, the J call TRBJ1-2; 9 nucleotides agree with TRBD1. The CDR3 consists of 15 residues. Germline V gene data show CDR1 as SGHRS and CDR2 as YFSETQ. The V and J ends lost 1 base and 6 bases, in that order; junction bases with no gene match: 7. In nucleotides, the CDR3 is TGCGCCAGCAGCTTGCAGGACAGGGGAAAGGATGGCTACACCTTC. Protein: CASSLQDRGKDGYTF.

This clonotype occurred many times. The rearrangement joins TRBV7-9 to TRBJ1-5; D is uncertain. From germline, CDR1 is SEHNR and CDR2 FQNEAQ (reference sequence). The CDR3 is made up of 13 amino acids. V gave up 3 bases and J gave up 0 bases, with 3 bases separating them. The CDR3 loop reads CASSFDSNQPQHF. As DNA, the CDR3 is TGTGCCAGCAGCTTTGATAGCAATCAGCCCCAGCATTTT.

This clonotype was seen repeatedly, ten times or more. This rearrangement joins TRBV20-1 to TRBJ2-7; perhaps D is TRBD1 or TRBD2 (5 bases each). CDR3 length: 13 amino acids. V was clipped by 3 bases and J by 3 bases, with 12 bases between them. The germline CDR1 and CDR2 sequences are DFQATT and SNEGSKA (reference sequence). The DNA of the CDR3 is TGCAGTGCTAGTTTCAGGGCGGGCTACGAGCAGTACTTC. Translating it yields CSASFRAGYEQYF.

The table lists this clonotype with many counts. Germline is not matched at one junction end, which may reflect a read error. The J gene is TRBJ2-7, the V gene TRBV7-8; 10 positions agree with TRBD2. CDR3 length: 12 amino acids. Germline values: CDR1 SGHVS, CDR2 FQNEAQ. The CDR3 nucleotides read TGTGCCAGCAGCTTAGGGGGACTAGCGACAATCTTC. Translation: CASSLGGLATIF.

The chain employs TRBV7-2 and TRBJ1-1; TRBD1 aligns across 8 bases. V shed 5 bases and J 5 bases; nucleotides not matched to a gene: 10. The CDR3 loop spans 15 amino acids. Germline CDR1 reads SGHTA; CDR2 reads FQGNSA. CDR3 sequence reads: CASSPQGTGGTEAFF. For the CDR3, the DNA is TGTGCCAGCAGCCCGCAAGGGACAGGCGGGACTGAAGCTTTCTTT.

The chain has TRBV10-3 and TRBJ2-1; perhaps TRBD1 as D (6 bases). Deletions cut 2 bases from V and 1 base from J, with 9 bases between. CDR3 length: 15 residues. Germline loops: CDR1 ENHRY, CDR2 SYGVKD. CDR3 bases: TGTGCCATCAGTGAGAAACAGGGTTCCTACAATGAGCAGTTCTTC. Amino acids: CAISEKQGSYNEQFF.

This chain connects TRBV25-1 to TRBJ1-4; 10 bases fit TRBD1. V shed 4 bases, J shed 4 bases, and the junction held 6 bases outside the gene matches. CDR1 and CDR2 from the germline V gene are MGHDK and SYGVNS. The CDR3 contains 16 residues. CDR3 amino acids: CASSGQGAMGNEKLFF. The CDR3 DNA is TGTGCCAGCAGTGGACAGGGGGCAATGGGTAATGAAAAACTGTTTTTT.

This clonotype was seen at least ten times. The chain recombines TRBV29-1 with TRBJ2-2; 9 bases line up with TRBD1. V gave up 7 bases and J gave up 3 bases; unmatched junction bases: 12. The length of the CDR3 is 16 residues. The germline V gene encodes CDR1 SQVTM and CDR2 ANQGSEA. The CDR3 protein is CSATNRDRVYTGELFF. CDR3 DNA: TGCAGCGCTACGAACCGGGACAGGGTATACACCGGGGAGCTGTTTTTT.

V and J are TRBV5-1 and TRBJ2-7; 9 positions agree with TRBD1. The CDR3 consists of 14 residues. The V and J ends lost 3 bases and 5 bases, in that order; junction bases with no gene match: 6. Germline V lookup: CDR1 SGHRS, CDR2 YFSETQ. CDR3 coding DNA: TGCGCCAGCAGCTGGGACAGGGAAGGAAACGAGCAGTACTTC. As protein: CASSWDREGNEQYF.

This clonotype was recorded at least ten times. The chain has TRBV7-2 and TRBJ2-7, with a possible D match to TRBD1 (6 bases). CDR1 is SGHTA and CDR2 is FQGNSA in the germline V gene. V lost 5 bases, J lost 1 base, and 15 bases lay in between. This CDR3 has 15 residues. For the CDR3, the DNA is TGTGCCAGCAGCCTGCGTCAGGGGAGATCCTACGAGCAGTACTTC. Encoded protein: CASSLRQGRSYEQYF.

Ten or more counts support this clonotype. The gene calls are TRBV2 and TRBJ1-1; no definite D call. CDR1 is SNHLY, CDR2 FYNNEI, per germline. The CDR3 contains 13 residues. The V end was cut by 1 base, the J end by 4 bases, with 7 bases between. The CDR3 nucleotides read TGTGCCAGCAGTGAAGGACCCCGCACTGAAGCTTTCTTT. It specifies CASSEGPRTEAFF.

This clonotype was seen repeatedly, ten times or more. The J gene is TRBJ1-4, the V gene TRBV5-1; 7 nucleotides align to TRBD1. The ends lost 3 bases at V and 4 bases at J; junction bases unmatched: 9. There are 16 residues in the CDR3. Per germline, CDR1 SGHRS and CDR2 YFSETQ. CDR3 protein: CASSSQPTGLNEKLFF. DNA for the CDR3: TGCGCCAGCAGCTCGCAACCGACAGGGCTTAATGAAAAACTGTTTTTT. The full variable domain, its missing parts supplied by reference TRBV5-1 and TRBJ1-4, is KAGVTQTPRYLIKTRGQQVTLSCSPISGHRSVSWYQQTPGQGLQFLFEYFSETQRNKGNFPGRFSGRQFSNSRSEMNVSTLELGDSALYLCASSSQPTGLNEKLFFGSGTQLSVL.

This clonotype was found many times. The genes are TRBV12-3 or TRBV12-4 and TRBJ2-2; the D call may be TRBD1 or TRBD2 (5 bases each). With 5 bases removed from V and 11 bases from J, the gap between germline ends came to 12 bases. The CDR3 runs to 12 residues. DNA for the CDR3: TGTGCCAGCAGTCCGGGGCCGATCGAGCTGTTTTTT. Its protein product is CASSPGPIELFF.

This clonotype was counted at least ten times. The chain couples TRBV4-1 to TRBJ2-1, with 8 positions matching TRBD2. This CDR3 is built from 17 residues. The germline gives CDR1 MGHRA, CDR2 YSYEKL. With V trimmed by 0 bases and J by 3 bases, 7 bases remained unmatched. The CDR3 protein is CASSQEKAGASYNEQFF. The CDR3 region has the DNA TGCGCCAGCAGCCAAGAAAAAGCGGGGGCTAGCTACAATGAGCAGTTCTTC.

The sample holds many counts of this clonotype. The J gene is TRBJ1-5, the V gene TRBV25-1, with no clear D. The CDR3 has 14 amino acids. Germline V gene sequence: CDR1 MGHDK, CDR2 SYGVNS. Trimming removed 6 bases from V and 1 base from J, with 10 bases in between. The CDR3, as DNA: TGTGCCAGCAGCCTAGGTACGAGCAATCAGCCCCAGCATTTT. Amino acid sequence: CASSLGTSNQPQHF.

This clonotype was observed at least ten times. The V call is TRBV29-1, the J call TRBJ2-7; 9 positions match TRBD1. This CDR3 contains 14 residues. The J segment lost 4 bases and the V segment lost 0 bases, leaving 4 bases of the junction unmatched. Looked up from germline, CDR1 is SQVTM and CDR2 is ANQGSEA. The CDR3 reads CSVEETGGWYEQYF. The CDR3 bases are TGCAGCGTTGAAGAGACAGGGGGTTGGTACGAGCAGTACTTC.

At least ten counts were recorded for this clonotype. This chain connects TRBV12-3 or TRBV12-4 to TRBJ2-2; D unclear. V was trimmed by 6 bases and J by 8 bases, leaving 16 bases between them. The CDR3 spans 14 residues. CDR3 DNA sequence: TGTGCCAGCAGGATTTTACCCCAAGTGGGGGAGCTGTTTTTT. Translated: CASRILPQVGELFF.

The gene calls are TRBV11-2 and TRBJ2-1, with D possibly being TRBD1 or TRBD2 (5 bases each). The length of the CDR3 is 15 residues. V was clipped by 7 bases and J by 3 bases, with 16 bases between them. Germline V gives CDR1 SGHAT, CDR2 FQNNGV. CDR3 bases: TGTGCCAGCACCGAGGGGCCGGCTTACTACAATGAGCAGTTCTTC. This translates into CASTEGPAYYNEQFF. Full variable domain (outside the CDR3, taken from reference TRBV11-2 and TRBJ2-1): EAGVAQSPRYKIIEKRQSVAFWCNPISGHATLYWYQQILGQGPKLLIQFQNNGVVDDSQLPKDRFSAERLKGVDSTLKIQPAKLEDSAVYLCASTEGPAYYNEQFFGPGTRLTVL.

This clonotype was seen ten or more times. The chain combines TRBV5-1 with TRBJ2-3; perhaps D is TRBD1 or TRBD2 (6 bases each). Germline-derived CDR1 and CDR2 are SGHRS and YFSETQ. V lost 5 bases, J lost 1 base, and 14 bases lay in between. This CDR3 contains 15 residues. CDR3 nucleotides: TGCGCCAGCAGGCGGGAAGGACAGCGCACAGATACGCAGTATTTT. Translating gives CASRREGQRTDTQYF.

The chain couples TRBV7-8 to TRBJ2-6, with TRBD1 matching over 7 bases. CDR3 length: 16 residues. Trimming at V came to 5 bases and at J to 0 bases, leaving 4 bases not matched to a gene. Germline V gene data show CDR1 as SGHVS and CDR2 as FQNEAQ. Written as DNA, the CDR3 is TGTGCCAGCAGCAATGACAGGGTCTCTGGGGCCAACGTCCTGACTTTC. It encodes CASSNDRVSGANVLTF.

This clonotype showed up many times. This sequence joins TRBV2 and TRBJ2-3, with TRBD1 as a possible D gene (6 bases). This CDR3 comprises 11 residues. V lost 8 bases, J lost 9 bases, and 12 bases lay in between. The germline CDR1 and CDR2 sequences are SNHLY and FYNNEI. The CDR3 coding sequence is TGTGCCAGCGAGGGGGTTGGGACGCAGTATTTT. This encodes CASEGVGTQYF.

This clonotype appeared many times. This chain connects TRBV10-3 to TRBJ2-1; unclear D gene. This CDR3 spans 15 amino acids. V gave up 4 bases and J gave up 0 bases, with 10 bases separating them. CDR1 is ENHRY, CDR2 SYGVKD, per germline. CDR3 amino acids: CAISGVAGSYNEQFF. CDR3 in DNA: TGTGCCATCAGTGGGGTAGCAGGCTCCTACAATGAGCAGTTCTTC.